This TCR beta chain stems from a study of CD8+CD57+ T cells in acquired aplastic anemia. Only patients with CD8+CD57+ cell expansion on flow cytometry were chosen for sequencing. The study profiled TCR beta VDJ and CDR3 using genomic DNA as template. TCRdb passed the reads through MiXCR, listing each CDR3 protein once. The sample has about 220,000 distinct CDR3 sequences; around 46% are singletons. CDR3 length: 16 amino acids. Trimming took 2 bases from V and 0 from J, leaving 11 bases between them. CDR1 is SGHVS and CDR2 is FQNEAQ in the germline V gene. Material: sorted CD4+, CD8+, or CD8+CD57+ T cells (not recorded which) from PBMCs. The TCR was taken from a human donor with aplastic anemia. The V call is TRBV7-8, the J call TRBJ2-4; no reliable D call. The CDR3 loop reads CASSLLMRLAKNIQYF. In DNA form, the CDR3 reads TGTGCCAGCAGCTTACTCATGAGGTTAGCCAAAAACATTCAGTACTTC.